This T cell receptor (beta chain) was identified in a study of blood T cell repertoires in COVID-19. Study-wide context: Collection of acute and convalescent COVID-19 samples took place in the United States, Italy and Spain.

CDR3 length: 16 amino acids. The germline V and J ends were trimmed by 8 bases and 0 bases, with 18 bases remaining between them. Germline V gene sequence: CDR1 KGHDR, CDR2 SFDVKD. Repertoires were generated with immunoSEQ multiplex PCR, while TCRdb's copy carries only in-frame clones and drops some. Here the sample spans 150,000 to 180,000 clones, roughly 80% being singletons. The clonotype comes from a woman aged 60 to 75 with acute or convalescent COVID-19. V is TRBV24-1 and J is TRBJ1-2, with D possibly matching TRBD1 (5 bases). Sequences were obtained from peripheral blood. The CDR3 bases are TGTGCCACCAATCTACCGGGGGGGGAATCTAACTATGGCTACACCTTC. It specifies CATNLPGGESNYGYTF.